This record looks at one T cell receptor (beta chain) sequence and its context. The antigen is not known. The table came from immunoSEQ multiplex PCR; TCRdb's copy has only in-frame clones and leaves some out. The data show more than 100,000 clones, with roughly 90% seen just once and about 1.5% held by the top ten. This entry comes from a study of cytomegalovirus exposure and HLA in healthy donors. As for the study in general: The 100 to 150 validation repertoires, a later analysis reported, used the same platform as the roughly 730 repertoires from the first cohort.

Germline lookup yields CDR1 SGDLS and CDR2 YYNGEE. Trimming removed 2 bases from V and 6 bases from J; junction bases left unmatched: 8. The CDR3 runs 15 residues. The donors were part of the roughly 120-subject validation cohort, which stood apart from the roughly 670-subject first cohort. Study-level points and caveats: With high specificity and sensitivity, the classifier reportedly diagnosed cytomegalovirus status.

The TCR originated in a man younger than 40 in good health and CMV-seronegative. The sample consisted of PBMCs. J is TRBJ1-5 and V is TRBV9; TRBD1 matches 7 bases. CDR3 coding DNA: TGTGCCAGCAGCGTCACAGGGGATGGAGGTCAGCCCCAGCATTTT. This gives the protein CASSVTGDGGQPQHF.